This record concerns one T cell receptor (beta chain) sequence. The data belong to a study of a mutant IDH1 vaccine in newly diagnosed glioma. The CDR3 is 17 amino acids. With 1 base clipped from V and 5 bases from J, the junction kept 4 bases outside the gene matches. Germline loops: CDR1 SGHTA, CDR2 FQGNSA. Time point reported: baseline, week 1 (first vaccination visit). Treatment given: pre-vaccination baseline after standard-of-care therapy. Produced via immunoSEQ multiplex PCR; TCRdb's table is partial and in-frame only. The sample lists approximately 88,000 clones; around three quarters were seen once.

The chain has TRBV7-2 and TRBJ2-5; 16 nucleotides agree with TRBD2. The specimen comprised PBMCs, sampled from a glioma patient treated with radiotherapy, temozolomide or both. This sequence was found in a man aged 40-50 years with glioma. The CDR3 spells CASSLGGLAGGPETQYF. In nucleotides, the CDR3 is TGTGCCAGCAGCTTAGGGGGACTAGCGGGAGGGCCTGAGACCCAGTACTTC.